Listed here are 18 T cell receptor beta chains from one sample, sequenced in a study of blood T cell repertoires in COVID-19. This table comes from immunoSEQ multiplex PCR, and its TCRdb copy is limited to in-frame clones, with some not included. Here the sample spans 150,000 to 200,000 clones, about three quarters being singletons. Source material: peripheral blood. These receptors were collected from a woman in her forties or fifties with active or convalescent COVID-19.

The CDR3 DNA sequence: TGTGCCAGCAGCCCCCGGGCTAGCGGGGGGCAGACCCAGTACTTC. Residues: CASSPRASGGQTQYF. The chain links TRBV11-2 to TRBJ2-5; 11 bases line up with TRBD2. The CDR3 consists of 15 residues. V lost 5 bases to trimming and J lost 6 bases; unmatched junction nucleotides: 8. The germline V gene has CDR1 SGHAT and CDR2 FQNNGV.

V usage is TRBV30 and J usage is TRBJ1-5; no definite D call. The CDR3 extends over 13 amino acids. Germline CDR1 GTSNPN, CDR2 SVGIG (reference sequence). Trimming stripped 0 bases from V and 4 bases from J, with 7 bases between. This CDR3 reads CAWSVGGNQPQHF. DNA for the CDR3: TGTGCCTGGAGTGTCGGCGGTAATCAGCCCCAGCATTTT. The entire variable domain, with the rest obtained from reference TRBV30 and TRBJ1-5, is as follows: SQTIHQWPATLVQPVGSPLSLECTVEGTSNPNLYWYRQAAGRGLQLLFYSVGIGQISSEVPQNLSASRPQDRQFILSSKKLLLSDSGFYLCAWSVGGNQPQHFGDGTRLSIL.

This clone occurred a few times. CDR3 nucleotides: TGTGCCAGCAGAACAGGGGGCCGGGAGACCCAGTACTTC. Translated: CASRTGGRETQYF. This sequence joins TRBV28 and TRBJ2-5; TRBD1 matches 9 bases. The germline gives CDR1 MDHEN, CDR2 SYDVKM. J was trimmed by 5 bases and V by 6 bases; bases with no gene match: 4. The CDR3 consists of 13 residues.

The gene calls are TRBV2 and TRBJ1-6; no reliable D call. The length of the CDR3 is 13 residues. V lost 6 bases and J lost 8, with 11 bases in between. CDR1 SNHLY and CDR2 FYNNEI come from the germline V gene. This CDR3 reads CASSTRNDSPLHF. CDR3 nucleotide sequence: TGTGCCAGCAGCACCAGGAATGATTCACCCCTCCACTTT.

The V call is TRBV7-2, the J call TRBJ1-2; D might be TRBD1 (6 bases). Looked up from germline, CDR1 is SGHTA and CDR2 is FQGNSA. Trimming shortened V by 5 bases and J by 4 bases, and 20 bases separated the two germline ends. The CDR3 runs 16 residues. CDR3 sequence (DNA): TGTGCCAGCAGCCATGGGGACATCCAAACTGGCTATGGCTACACCTTC. Translating it yields CASSHGDIQTGYGYTF.

The chain employs TRBV21-1 and TRBJ1-1. TRBV21-1 is a recognized pseudogene. The CDR3 is 15 residues long. Written as DNA, the CDR3 is TGTGCCAGCAGCAAAGAGAGCGGCAGAGACACTAAAGCTTTCTTT. Protein product: CASSKESGRDTKAFF.

This clone was detected a few times. This chain uses TRBV19 with TRBJ1-4; no reliable D call. The CDR3 runs 12 residues. Germline V lookup: CDR1 LNHDA, CDR2 SQIVND (reference sequence). V gave up 4 bases and J gave up 8 bases, with 8 bases separating them. The CDR3 sequence: CASSTSREKLFF. The CDR3 coding sequence is TGTGCCAGTAGTACCTCGAGGGAAAAACTGTTTTTT.

The chain combines TRBV28 with TRBJ2-3; unclear D gene. This CDR3 has 11 amino acids. V lost 10 bases, J lost 1 base, and 6 bases lay in between. Germline CDR1 and CDR2: MDHEN and SYDVKM. CDR3 nucleotides: TGTGCCACAGAACGCACAGATACGCAGTATTTT. Its translation: CATERTDTQYF.

The chain employs TRBV5-1 and TRBJ1-1, with D perhaps matching TRBD1 (5 bases). V lost 0 bases, J lost 4 bases, and 10 bases lay in between. This CDR3 comprises 14 residues. Germline assignment: CDR1 SGHRS and CDR2 YFSETQ. The CDR3 bases are TGCGCCAGCAGCTTGGCCGCGGGGGGCACTGAAGCTTTCTTT. It translates to CASSLAAGGTEAFF.

The V call is TRBV5-6, the J call TRBJ2-3; no firm D call. The V end was cut by 0 bases, the J end by 9 bases, with 11 bases between. The CDR3 spans 13 residues. Germline values: CDR1 SGHDT, CDR2 YYEEEE. Here the CDR3 reads CASSLGASPTQYF. The CDR3 DNA reads as TGTGCCAGCAGCTTGGGCGCAAGCCCAACGCAGTATTTT. The entire variable domain, with the rest obtained from reference TRBV5-6 and TRBJ2-3, is as follows: DAGVTQSPTHLIKTRGQQVTLRCSPKSGHDTVSWYQQALGQGPQFIFQYYEEEERQRGNFPDRFSGHQFPNYSSELNVNALLLGDSALYLCASSLGASPTQYFGPGTRLTVL.

The V gene is TRBV30, the J gene TRBJ1-4; 8 bases are shared with TRBD1. The CDR3 runs 14 residues. The J segment lost 7 bases and the V segment lost 3 bases, leaving 7 bases of the junction unmatched. Germline V gives CDR1 GTSNPN, CDR2 SVGIG (reference sequence). This CDR3 is CAWSAGGGGEKLFF. The CDR3, as DNA: TGTGCCTGGAGCGCAGGGGGCGGAGGTGAAAAACTGTTTTTT.

This clone was observed a few times. CDR3 residues: CASSLPDRAAGYTF. The CDR3, as DNA: TGTGCCAGCAGCCTCCCCGACAGGGCCGCTGGCTACACCTTC. V and J are TRBV7-2 and TRBJ1-2; 7 nucleotides agree with TRBD1. V lost 5 bases and J lost 7; bases outside the gene matches: 10. Germline CDR1 SGHTA, CDR2 FQGNSA. The length of the CDR3 is 14 residues.

The chain recombines TRBV7-9 with TRBJ2-7; 8 bases are a match to TRBD2. The junction had 17 bases not matched to a gene; V was cut back by 10 bases and J by 3 bases. This CDR3 region has 16 residues. Germline lookup yields CDR1 SEHNR and CDR2 FQNEAQ (reference sequence). The CDR3 spells CATRGGRGADFYEQYF. In DNA form, the CDR3 reads TGTGCCACCCGGGGGGGTCGGGGCGCGGACTTCTACGAGCAGTACTTC.

This clone was recorded only once. The chain has TRBV19 and TRBJ2-5; 7 nucleotides match TRBD2. The V gene end was trimmed by 3 bases and the J gene end by 5 bases; junction bases not matched to a gene: 6. The germline V gene encodes CDR1 LNHDA and CDR2 SQIVND (reference sequence). The CDR3 length is 14 residues. CDR3 in amino acids: CASSIGAAGETQYF. DNA for the CDR3: TGTGCCAGTAGTATTGGTGCAGCGGGGGAGACCCAGTACTTC.

This chain connects TRBV5-5 to TRBJ1-4; D gene unclear. This CDR3 has 14 residues. CDR1 and CDR2 from the germline V gene are SGHKS and YYEKEE (reference sequence). Trimming stripped 4 bases from V and 8 bases from J, with 15 bases between. CDR3 loop: CASSPGIHAEKLFF. In DNA, the CDR3 is TGTGCCAGCAGCCCCGGGATTCATGCGGAAAAACTGTTTTTT. The variable domain in full, with the rest retrieved from reference TRBV5-5 and TRBJ1-4, is DAGVTQSPTHLIKTRGQQVTLRCSPISGHKSVSWYQQVLGQGPQFIFQYYEKEERGRGNFPDRFSARQFPNYSSELNVNALLLGDSALYLCASSPGIHAEKLFFGSGTQLSVL.

This CDR3 reads CASSAEPDNEQFF. The CDR3 region has the DNA TGTGCCAGCAGCGCGGAACCTGACAATGAGCAGTTCTTC. This chain links TRBV7-2 with TRBJ2-1; D not certain. The CDR3 is 13 residues long. With 5 bases removed from V and 5 bases from J, the gap between germline ends came to 10 bases. The V gene's germline CDR1 is SGHTA and CDR2 FQGNSA.

The chain carries TRBV5-1 and TRBJ2-5; 9 bases match TRBD1. Per germline, CDR1 SGHRS and CDR2 YFSETQ. The CDR3 sequence is 15 residues long. With 4 bases clipped from V and 2 bases from J, the junction kept 6 bases outside the gene matches. The CDR3 bases are TGCGCCAGCAGCCCGCTGACAGGGGGACAAGAGACCCAGTACTTC. It codes for CASSPLTGGQETQYF.

The chain combines TRBV2 with TRBJ1-2; TRBD1 matches 10 bases. From germline, CDR1 is SNHLY and CDR2 FYNNEI. The CDR3 sequence is 14 residues long. With 5 bases clipped from V and 6 bases from J, the junction kept 6 bases outside the gene matches. Written as DNA, the CDR3 is TGTGCCAGCAGTTGGACAGGGGGAATGGATGGCTACACCTTC. It codes for CASSWTGGMDGYTF.